This T cell receptor beta chain originates from a study of T cell responses to AZD1222 COVID-19 vaccine. This CDR3 has 16 amino acids. Trimming removed 1 base at V and 6 bases at J, with 18 bases between. CDR1 MGHRA and CDR2 YSYEKL come from the germline V gene. This clone showed up just once. Produced via immunoSEQ multiplex PCR; TCRdb's table is partial and in-frame only. The sample lists 200,000 or so clones, 90% to 95% seen once, with roughly 9.2% in the top ten. This material consisted of peripheral blood, taken on day 0 of AZD1222 vaccination. The rearrangement joins TRBV4-1 to TRBJ1-2; D possibly corresponds to TRBD1 (5 bases). The source is an adult in good health. The CDR3 loop is CASSQVTKTVHHGYTF. The CDR3 nucleotides read TGCGCCAGCAGCCAAGTTACCAAGACAGTACATCATGGCTACACCTTC.